A selection of T cell receptor beta chains follows, all from one sample in a study of blood T cell repertoires in COVID-19. Using immunoSEQ multiplex PCR, the repertoire was profiled, and TCRdb retains in-frame clones only, with some absent. The sample holds around 420,000 clones, roughly 88% seen once. Material for sequencing was PBMCs or T cells enriched from blood (not recorded which). The origin of the receptors is a middle-aged woman with acute COVID-19. CDR3s include the opening cysteine and the closing phenylalanine or tryptophan. The order of the fields is J gene, V gene, clone size, D gene, CDR3 protein, CDR3 DNA. A D gene is named only where the DNA matches it firmly. Only part of the rows carry a size: once, few, many, or a class if the clone is expanded.

j_gene: TRBJ2-5; v_gene: TRBV5-8; abundance: .; d_gene: TRBD1; CDR3aa: CASRLDRAFQETQYF; CDR3nt: TGTGCCAGCAGATTGGACAGGGCGTTCCAAGAGACCCAGTACTTC
j_gene: TRBJ2-7; v_gene: TRBV20-1; abundance: .; d_gene: TRBD1; CDR3aa: CSASTTGQGPYEQYF; CDR3nt: TGCAGTGCTAGTACAACCGGACAGGGGCCCTACGAGCAGTACTTC
j_gene: TRBJ2-1; v_gene: TRBV5-1; abundance: .; d_gene: TRBD2; CDR3aa: CASSAPTSGGVGNEQFF; CDR3nt: TGCGCCAGCAGCGCCCCGACTAGCGGGGGGGTCGGCAATGAGCAGTTCTTC
j_gene: TRBJ2-3; v_gene: TRBV29-1; abundance: once; d_gene: TRBD2; CDR3aa: CSARGDVADTQYF; CDR3nt: TGCAGCGCCCGGGGGGATGTAGCAGATACGCAGTATTTT
j_gene: TRBJ1-5; v_gene: TRBV24-1; abundance: .; d_gene: TRBD1; CDR3aa: CATRDRGNQPQHF; CDR3nt: TGTGCCACCAGGGACAGGGGCAATCAGCCCCAGCATTTT
j_gene: TRBJ1-5; v_gene: TRBV12-5; abundance: .; d_gene: .; CDR3aa: CASGTQGQRPQHF; CDR3nt: TGTGCTAGTGGAACACAGGGCCAGCGGCCCCAGCATTTT
j_gene: TRBJ2-7; v_gene: TRBV7-8; abundance: once; d_gene: TRBD2; CDR3aa: CASSLNLAGGRQYF; CDR3nt: TGTGCCAGCAGCTTAAATCTAGCGGGGGGAAGGCAGTACTTC
j_gene: TRBJ2-3; v_gene: TRBV7-2; abundance: .; d_gene: TRBD2; CDR3aa: CASSLAQRGGGEDTQYF; CDR3nt: TGTGCCAGCAGCTTAGCTCAGCGGGGGGGCGGGGAGGATACGCAGTATTTT
j_gene: TRBJ1-1; v_gene: TRBV19; abundance: .; d_gene: .; CDR3aa: CASRTGNTEAFF; CDR3nt: TGTGCCAGTAGAACCGGGAACACTGAAGCTTTCTTT
j_gene: TRBJ1-6; v_gene: TRBV5-1; abundance: once; d_gene: TRBD1; CDR3aa: CASSWDGRTGGNNSPLHF; CDR3nt: TGCGCCAGCAGCTGGGACGGTAGGACAGGCGGAAATAATTCACCCCTCCACTTT
j_gene: TRBJ1-1; v_gene: TRBV7-9; abundance: .; d_gene: .; CDR3aa: CASNLQGNTEAFF; CDR3nt: TGTGCCAGCAACCTACAGGGGAACACTGAAGCTTTCTTT
j_gene: TRBJ1-5; v_gene: TRBV30; abundance: .; d_gene: .; CDR3aa: CAWSVTNQPQHF; CDR3nt: TGTGCCTGGAGTGTAACAAATCAGCCCCAGCATTTT
j_gene: TRBJ1-3; v_gene: TRBV4-1; abundance: .; d_gene: .; CDR3aa: CASSQVHREGNTIYF; CDR3nt: TGCGCCAGCAGCCAAGTTCACAGGGAAGGAAACACCATATATTTT
j_gene: TRBJ1-2; v_gene: TRBV4-1; abundance: .; d_gene: TRBD1; CDR3aa: CASSQGIDRGINYGYTF; CDR3nt: TGCGCCAGCAGCCAAGGCATCGACAGGGGAATTAACTATGGCTACACCTTC
j_gene: TRBJ1-2; v_gene: TRBV4-2; abundance: .; d_gene: TRBD1; CDR3aa: CASRPGTANYGYTF; CDR3nt: TGTGCCAGCAGACCCGGGACAGCGAACTATGGCTACACCTTC
j_gene: TRBJ2-7; v_gene: TRBV11-2; abundance: .; d_gene: .; CDR3aa: CASSHALGRYEQYF; CDR3nt: TGTGCCAGCAGCCATGCCCTGGGGAGGTACGAGCAGTACTTC
j_gene: TRBJ1-4; v_gene: TRBV7-9; abundance: .; d_gene: .; CDR3aa: CASSLGWAPPATNEKLFF; CDR3nt: TGTGCCAGCAGCTTAGGTTGGGCACCCCCTGCAACTAATGAAAAACTGTTTTTT
j_gene: TRBJ1-6; v_gene: TRBV5-1; abundance: .; d_gene: .; CDR3aa: CASSLQGWNSPLHF; CDR3nt: TGCGCCAGCAGCTTGCAGGGGTGGAATTCACCCCTCCACTTT
j_gene: TRBJ1-2; v_gene: TRBV16; abundance: .; d_gene: TRBD1; CDR3aa: CASSQSRTGGDGYTF; CDR3nt: TGTGCCAGCAGCCAGTCCCGGACAGGGGGCGATGGCTACACCTTC
j_gene: TRBJ1-1; v_gene: TRBV30; abundance: .; d_gene: .; CDR3aa: CAWDEGGSGGTEAFF; CDR3nt: TGTGCCTGGGATGAGGGGGGGTCGGGTGGCACTGAAGCTTTCTTT
j_gene: TRBJ1-2; v_gene: TRBV5-5; abundance: few; d_gene: TRBD1; CDR3aa: CASSSDRALSNGYTF; CDR3nt: TGTGCCAGCAGCTCAGACAGGGCTCTTAGCAACGGCTACACCTTC
j_gene: TRBJ1-1; v_gene: TRBV14; abundance: .; d_gene: .; CDR3aa: CASSFGGGTEAFF; CDR3nt: TGTGCCAGCAGCTTCGGGGGGGGGACTGAAGCTTTCTTT
j_gene: TRBJ1-1; v_gene: TRBV21-1; abundance: .; d_gene: .; CDR3aa: CASSKGFGTTNTEAFF; CDR3nt: TGTGCCAGCAGCAAAGGATTCGGGACAACGAACACTGAAGCTTTCTTT
j_gene: TRBJ1-2; v_gene: TRBV25-1; abundance: few; d_gene: TRBD1; CDR3aa: CASTDRGGGYTF; CDR3nt: TGTGCCAGCACCGACAGGGGAGGAGGCTACACCTTC
j_gene: TRBJ2-7; v_gene: TRBV3-1/TRBV3-2; abundance: .; d_gene: .; CDR3aa: CASSREVFEQYF; CDR3nt: TGTGCCAGCAGCCGCGAGGTTTTCGAGCAGTACTTC
j_gene: TRBJ2-3; v_gene: TRBV12-3/TRBV12-4; abundance: .; d_gene: .; CDR3aa: CATTVSITDTQYF; CDR3nt: TGTGCAACGACAGTTTCAATCACAGATACGCAGTATTTT
j_gene: TRBJ2-7; v_gene: TRBV6-5; abundance: few; d_gene: TRBD2; CDR3aa: CASTSGGREQYF; CDR3nt: TGTGCCAGCACCAGCGGGGGGCGAGAGCAGTACTTC
j_gene: TRBJ2-2; v_gene: TRBV24-1; abundance: .; d_gene: TRBD1; CDR3aa: CATSDVTGTDPSNTGELFF; CDR3nt: TGTGCCACCAGTGATGTTACCGGGACAGACCCTTCGAACACCGGGGAGCTGTTTTTT
j_gene: TRBJ2-1; v_gene: TRBV30; abundance: .; d_gene: TRBD2; CDR3aa: CAWSGGLAGEQFF; CDR3nt: TGTGCCTGGAGTGGGGGACTAGCCGGTGAGCAGTTCTTC
j_gene: TRBJ2-2; v_gene: TRBV13; abundance: once; d_gene: TRBD2; CDR3aa: CASRPGLAGGYTGELFF; CDR3nt: TGTGCCAGCAGACCCGGACTAGCGGGGGGTTACACCGGGGAGCTGTTTTTT
j_gene: TRBJ1-1; v_gene: TRBV5-1; abundance: .; d_gene: .; CDR3aa: CASSSSQGGDTEAFF; CDR3nt: TGCGCCAGCAGCTCCAGCCAGGGCGGGGACACTGAAGCTTTCTTT
j_gene: TRBJ1-1; v_gene: TRBV6-6; abundance: .; d_gene: .; CDR3aa: CASSYRGDDTEAFF; CDR3nt: TGTGCCAGCAGTTACAGGGGTGACGACACTGAAGCTTTCTTT
j_gene: TRBJ2-5; v_gene: TRBV7-8; abundance: .; d_gene: .; CDR3aa: CASSLQRALETQYF; CDR3nt: TGTGCCAGCAGCTTACAGCGAGCATTGGAGACCCAGTACTTC
j_gene: TRBJ1-3; v_gene: TRBV2; abundance: .; d_gene: .; CDR3aa: CASSERGTAGNTIYF; CDR3nt: TGTGCCAGCAGTGAAAGGGGTACGGCTGGAAACACCATATATTTT
j_gene: TRBJ2-3; v_gene: TRBV11-2; abundance: .; d_gene: TRBD2; CDR3aa: CASSLGLAGGSTDTQYF; CDR3nt: TGTGCCAGCAGCCTAGGACTAGCGGGGGGCTCCACAGATACGCAGTATTTT
j_gene: TRBJ2-3; v_gene: TRBV4-2; abundance: .; d_gene: .; CDR3aa: CASSQDPLLGGQNTDTQYF; CDR3nt: TGTGCCAGCAGCCAAGATCCCCTTTTGGGGGGGCAGAACACAGATACGCAGTATTTT
j_gene: TRBJ2-3; v_gene: TRBV5-1; abundance: .; d_gene: TRBD1; CDR3aa: CASRSETGGVRADTQYF; CDR3nt: TGCGCCAGCAGATCCGAGACAGGGGGCGTGAGGGCAGATACGCAGTATTTT
j_gene: TRBJ2-7; v_gene: TRBV2; abundance: .; d_gene: .; CDR3aa: CASSALAVSSSYEQYF; CDR3nt: TGTGCCAGCAGTGCGCTCGCGGTGTCAAGCTCCTACGAGCAGTACTTC
j_gene: TRBJ2-7; v_gene: TRBV5-4; abundance: .; d_gene: .; CDR3aa: CASSLFGESYEQYF; CDR3nt: TGTGCCAGCAGCTTGTTCGGGGAATCCTACGAGCAGTACTTC
j_gene: TRBJ1-4; v_gene: TRBV21-1; abundance: .; d_gene: .; CDR3aa: CASSKALGATNEKLFF; CDR3nt: TGTGCCAGCAGCAAAGCGCTGGGCGCAACTAATGAAAAACTGTTTTTT
j_gene: TRBJ2-7; v_gene: TRBV5-4; abundance: .; d_gene: TRBD1; CDR3aa: CASSGQGSYEQYF; CDR3nt: TGTGCCAGCAGCGGACAGGGATCCTACGAGCAGTACTTC
j_gene: TRBJ1-1; v_gene: TRBV3-1/TRBV3-2; abundance: .; d_gene: TRBD1; CDR3aa: CASSTGGVNTEAFF; CDR3nt: TGTGCCAGCAGCACAGGGGGGGTAAATACTGAAGCTTTCTTT
j_gene: TRBJ2-1; v_gene: TRBV23-1; abundance: .; d_gene: .; CDR3aa: CASQQQGLVQFF; CDR3nt: TGCGCCAGCCAACAACAGGGTTTGGTGCAGTTCTTC
j_gene: TRBJ2-7; v_gene: TRBV10-3; abundance: .; d_gene: .; CDR3aa: CAISESSTGEQYF; CDR3nt: TGTGCCATCAGTGAGTCGAGTACCGGGGAGCAGTACTTC
j_gene: TRBJ1-1; v_gene: TRBV19; abundance: .; d_gene: .; CDR3aa: CASGLAPHTEAFF; CDR3nt: TGTGCCAGTGGTTTGGCTCCGCACACTGAAGCTTTCTTT
j_gene: TRBJ2-2; v_gene: TRBV19; abundance: .; d_gene: .; CDR3aa: CASSIEGVPTGELFF; CDR3nt: TGTGCCAGTAGTATTGAAGGGGTACCCACCGGGGAGCTGTTTTTT
j_gene: TRBJ2-3; v_gene: TRBV3-1/TRBV3-2; abundance: .; d_gene: TRBD2; CDR3aa: CASSPVAGGPADTQYF; CDR3nt: TGTGCCAGCAGCCCCGTGGCGGGGGGGCCAGCAGATACGCAGTATTTT
j_gene: TRBJ2-1; v_gene: TRBV15; abundance: .; d_gene: TRBD2; CDR3aa: CATSRDTTGGREQFF; CDR3nt: TGTGCCACCAGCAGAGATACGACGGGGGGGCGTGAGCAGTTCTTC
j_gene: TRBJ2-5; v_gene: TRBV6-5; abundance: .; d_gene: .; CDR3aa: CASSLGETQYF; CDR3nt: TGTGCCAGCAGCCTCGGTGAGACCCAGTACTTC
j_gene: TRBJ2-5; v_gene: TRBV30; abundance: .; d_gene: .; CDR3aa: CAWSLGSETQYF; CDR3nt: TGTGCCTGGAGCTTGGGCTCCGAGACCCAGTACTTC
j_gene: TRBJ1-1; v_gene: TRBV15; abundance: few; d_gene: TRBD1; CDR3aa: CATSSRQGSNTEAFF; CDR3nt: TGTGCCACCAGCAGCCGACAGGGCTCGAACACTGAAGCTTTCTTT
j_gene: TRBJ2-7; v_gene: TRBV3-1/TRBV3-2; abundance: .; d_gene: TRBD2; CDR3aa: CASSQDRTSGVYEQYF; CDR3nt: TGTGCCAGCAGCCAAGATAGGACTAGCGGGGTATACGAGCAGTACTTC
j_gene: TRBJ1-1; v_gene: TRBV20-1; abundance: once; d_gene: .; CDR3aa: CSADRQTEAFF; CDR3nt: TGCAGTGCGGACAGACAGACTGAAGCTTTCTTT
j_gene: TRBJ1-6; v_gene: TRBV11-2; abundance: .; d_gene: .; CDR3aa: CASRGVSSYNSPLHF; CDR3nt: TGTGCCTCCCGGGGGGTGTCGTCCTATAATTCACCCCTCCACTTT
j_gene: TRBJ1-2; v_gene: TRBV5-1; abundance: .; d_gene: .; CDR3aa: CASSAITGRGRSYGYTF; CDR3nt: TGCGCCAGCAGCGCCATCACTGGGCGGGGCCGGAGCTATGGCTACACCTTC